This T cell receptor (beta chain) was sequenced for a study of T-cell reconstitution after alpha-beta-depleted transplantation in children. Germline V gene lookup returns CDR1 SGHVS and CDR2 FQNEAQ. This CDR3 has 16 residues. Germline trimming cut 6 bases from V and 0 bases from J; bases unmatched to any gene: 5. Construction of the TCRbeta library involved unique molecular identifiers. TCRdb processed the PCR reads anew with MiXCR; each CDR3 protein has one entry. This sample has about 360,000 distinct CDR3 sequences, with 13% found just once. The material sequenced was PBMCs, taken from the stem cell graft. The sequence was obtained from a human donor who donated a stem cell graft to a child with Fanconi anemia. The V and J genes are TRBV7-8 and TRBJ2-6; TRBD1 aligns across 7 bases. CDR3 loop: CASSRQGSSGANVLTF. CDR3 nucleotides: TGTGCCAGCAGTCGACAGGGTTCCTCTGGGGCCAACGTCCTGACTTTC. Full variable domain (missing parts from reference TRBV7-8 and TRBJ2-6): GAGVSQSPRYKVAKRGQDVALRCDPISGHVSLFWYQQALGQGPEFLTYFQNEAQLDKSGLPSDRFFAERPEGSVSTLKIQRTQQEDSAVYLCASSRQGSSGANVLTFGAGSRLTVL.